This entry lists 10 T cell receptor beta chains sequenced from one sample in a study of CD8+CD57+ T cells in acquired aplastic anemia. It was genomic DNA that served as the template for profiling TCR beta VDJ and CDR3. Via MiXCR, TCRdb re-called the reads, giving one row per CDR3 protein. The table has approximately 160,000 distinct CDR3 sequences, approximately 44% seen once. The sample was sorted CD4+, CD8+, or CD8+CD57+ T cells (not recorded which) from PBMCs. These TCRs come from a human donor in good health.

This clonotype was observed a handful of times. The chain links TRBV2 to TRBJ1-5; 7 bases align to TRBD1. The J segment lost 9 bases and the V segment lost 0 bases, leaving 8 bases of the junction unmatched. This CDR3 is built from 15 residues. Germline assignment: CDR1 SNHLY and CDR2 FYNNEI. CDR3 coding DNA: TGTGCCAGCAGTGAAGCATCACAGGGGTCATCGCCCCAGCATTTT. Translating it yields CASSEASQGSSPQHF.

At least ten counts were recorded for this clonotype. The chain joins TRBV13 to TRBJ2-7; the match to TRBD2 covers 7 bases. Trimming took 2 bases from V and 7 from J; bases not matched to a gene: 14. CDR3 size: 16 residues. Germline-derived CDR1 and CDR2 are PRHDT and FYEKMQ (reference sequence). CDR3: CASSLNPGLGVWEQYF. CDR3 sequence (DNA): TGTGCCAGCAGCTTAAACCCTGGACTAGGGGTATGGGAGCAGTACTTC.

This clonotype was found many times. The V and J genes are TRBV12-3 or TRBV12-4 and TRBJ2-3; D assignment may be TRBD1 or TRBD2 (5 bases each). V lost 5 bases to trimming and J lost 7 bases, with 10 bases between them. The CDR3 runs 12 residues. CDR3: CASSREGNTQYF. The CDR3 nucleotides read TGTGCCAGCAGTAGAGAGGGGAATACGCAGTATTTT.

This clonotype has just a few counts. V and J are TRBV7-8 and TRBJ2-7; 7 bases are shared with TRBD1. Germline V lookup: CDR1 SGHVS, CDR2 FQNEAQ. J lost 3 bases, V lost 11 bases, and 7 bases had no gene match. The CDR3 is 12 amino acids. CDR3 sequence reads: CADWTGFYEQYF. The CDR3 DNA sequence: TGTGCCGATTGGACAGGTTTCTACGAGCAGTACTTC.

This clonotype was seen repeatedly, ten times or more. The J gene is TRBJ1-1, the V gene TRBV6-1; D remains ambiguous. Trimming pared 3 bases from V and 3 bases from J, leaving 5 bases between. CDR1 is MNHNS and CDR2 is SASEGT in the germline V gene. The CDR3 spans 12 residues. Written as DNA, the CDR3 is TGTGCCAGCAGTGATGGGGACACTGAAGCTTTCTTT. Its protein is CASSDGDTEAFF.

This chain links TRBV15 with TRBJ2-1, with 7 bases identical to TRBD2. J was trimmed by 4 bases and V by 1 base; bases with no gene match: 4. The germline gives CDR1 LNHNV, CDR2 YYDKDF (reference sequence). The CDR3 totals 15 residues. CDR3 in amino acids: CATSRGGSLYNEQFF. The CDR3 coding sequence is TGTGCCACCAGCAGAGGCGGGAGTTTATACAATGAGCAGTTCTTC.

This clonotype was recorded many times. The chain employs TRBV12-3 or TRBV12-4 and TRBJ2-3; the D is unclear. The CDR3 sequence is 11 residues long. The V gene lost 4 bases and the J gene lost 6 bases, with 5 bases spanning the gap. CDR3 sequence reads: CASSSRDTQYF. CDR3 sequence (DNA): TGTGCCAGCAGTTCACGGGATACGCAGTATTTT.

The rearrangement uses TRBV10-3 and TRBJ2-3; 13 bases line up with TRBD2. Trimming removed 2 bases from V and 6 bases from J; junction bases left unmatched: 2. The CDR3 sequence is 15 residues long. Looked up from germline, CDR1 is ENHRY and CDR2 is SYGVKD. The CDR3: CAISETSGRGDTQYF. The CDR3, as DNA: TGTGCCATCAGTGAGACTAGCGGGAGGGGGGATACGCAGTATTTT.

This chain uses TRBV11-1 with TRBJ1-6; tentative D call: TRBD1 (5 bases). The germline V gene encodes CDR1 SGHAT and CDR2 FQDESV (reference sequence). The CDR3 extends over 13 amino acids. V lost 3 bases to trimming and J lost 6 bases, with 6 bases between them. The CDR3 region has the DNA TGTGCCAGCAGCTTGGACATTAATTCACCCCTCCACTTT. Its translation: CASSLDINSPLHF.

This clonotype was detected only once. V and J are TRBV25-1 and TRBJ1-4; TRBD1 agrees at 7 bases. With V trimmed by 5 bases and J by 7 bases, 4 bases remained unmatched. Germline assignment: CDR1 MGHDK and CDR2 SYGVNS. CDR3 length equals 13 residues. CDR3 sequence: CASSLTGSEKLFF. The CDR3 coding sequence is TGTGCCAGCAGTCTGACAGGGAGTGAAAAACTGTTTTTT.